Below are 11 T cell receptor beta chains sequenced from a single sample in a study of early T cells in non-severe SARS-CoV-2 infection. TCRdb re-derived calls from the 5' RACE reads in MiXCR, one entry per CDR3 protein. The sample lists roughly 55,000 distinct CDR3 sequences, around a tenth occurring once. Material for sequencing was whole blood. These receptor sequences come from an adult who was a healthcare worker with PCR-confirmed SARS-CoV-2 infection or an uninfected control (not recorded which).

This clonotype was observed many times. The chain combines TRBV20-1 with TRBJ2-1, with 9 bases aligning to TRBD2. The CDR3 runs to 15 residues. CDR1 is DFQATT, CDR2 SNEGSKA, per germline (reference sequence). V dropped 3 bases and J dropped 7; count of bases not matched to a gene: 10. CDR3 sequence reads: CSASLGLAGINEQFF. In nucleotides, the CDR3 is TGCAGTGCTAGTTTAGGGCTAGCGGGAATAAATGAGCAGTTCTTC.

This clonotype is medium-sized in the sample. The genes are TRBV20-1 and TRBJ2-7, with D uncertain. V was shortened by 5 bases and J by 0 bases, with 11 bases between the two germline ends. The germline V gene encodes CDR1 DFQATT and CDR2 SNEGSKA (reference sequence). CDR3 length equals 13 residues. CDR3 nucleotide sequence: TGCAGTGCTTTTAACGGCATCTCCTACGAGCAGTACTTC. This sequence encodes CSAFNGISYEQYF.

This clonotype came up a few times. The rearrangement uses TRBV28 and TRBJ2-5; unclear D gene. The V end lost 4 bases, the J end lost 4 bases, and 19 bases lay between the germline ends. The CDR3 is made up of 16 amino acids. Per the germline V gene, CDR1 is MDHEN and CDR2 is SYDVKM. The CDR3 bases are TGTGCCAGCAGTTCCCGACGGGCCGATCCCGGAGAGACCCAGTACTTC. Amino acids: CASSSRRADPGETQYF.

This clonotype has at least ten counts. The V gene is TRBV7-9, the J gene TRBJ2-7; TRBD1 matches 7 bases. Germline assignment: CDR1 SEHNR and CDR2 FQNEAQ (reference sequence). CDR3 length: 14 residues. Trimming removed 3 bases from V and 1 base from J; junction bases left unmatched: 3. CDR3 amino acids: CASSFTGASYEQYF. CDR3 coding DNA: TGTGCCAGCAGCTTTACAGGGGCATCCTACGAGCAGTACTTC.

The CDR3 is CASSYLAGGETQYF. In nucleotides, the CDR3 is TGTGCCAGCAGCTACCTAGCGGGGGGGGAGACCCAGTACTTC. V is TRBV3-1 and J is TRBJ2-5, with 12 nucleotides matching TRBD2. The germline V gene has CDR1 LGHDT and CDR2 YNNKEL (reference sequence). The junction had 3 bases not matched to a gene; V was cut back by 5 bases and J by 5 bases. The CDR3 loop spans 14 amino acids.

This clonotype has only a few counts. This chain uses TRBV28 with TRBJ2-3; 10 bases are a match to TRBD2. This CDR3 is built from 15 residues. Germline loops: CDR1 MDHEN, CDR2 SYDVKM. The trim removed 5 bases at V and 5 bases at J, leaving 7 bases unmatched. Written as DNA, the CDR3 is TGTGCCAGCAGTCCGACTAGCGGGTTCGGAGATACGCAGTATTTT. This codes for CASSPTSGFGDTQYF.

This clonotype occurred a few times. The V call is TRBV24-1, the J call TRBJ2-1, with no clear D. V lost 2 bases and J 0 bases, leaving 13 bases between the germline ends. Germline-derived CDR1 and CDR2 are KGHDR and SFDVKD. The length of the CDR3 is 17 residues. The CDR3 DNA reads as TGTGCCACCAGTGATTCCGCTTGGGGAAGCTCCTACAATGAGCAGTTCTTC. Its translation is CATSDSAWGSSYNEQFF.

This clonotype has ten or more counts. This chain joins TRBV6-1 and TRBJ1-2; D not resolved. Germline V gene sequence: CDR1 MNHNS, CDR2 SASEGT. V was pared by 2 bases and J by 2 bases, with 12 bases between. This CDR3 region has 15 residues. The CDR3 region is CASSEPAGVNYGYTF. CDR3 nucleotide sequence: TGTGCCAGCAGTGAACCAGCAGGAGTCAACTATGGCTACACCTTC.

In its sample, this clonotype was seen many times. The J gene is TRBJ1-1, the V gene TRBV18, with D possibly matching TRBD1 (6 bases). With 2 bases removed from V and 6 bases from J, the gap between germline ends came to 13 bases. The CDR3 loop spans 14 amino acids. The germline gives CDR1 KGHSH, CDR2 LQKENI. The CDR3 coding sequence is TGTGCCAGCTCACCAAGGGGGATTTGGGCTGAAGCTTTCTTT. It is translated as CASSPRGIWAEAFF.

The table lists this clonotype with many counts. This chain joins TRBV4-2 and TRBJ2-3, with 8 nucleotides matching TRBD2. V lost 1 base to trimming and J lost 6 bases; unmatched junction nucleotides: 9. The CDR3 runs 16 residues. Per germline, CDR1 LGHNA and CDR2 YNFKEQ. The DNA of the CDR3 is TGTGCCAGCAGCCAAGCCCGCTCGAGCGGGAGTGATACGCAGTATTTT. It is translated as CASSQARSSGSDTQYF.

This chain's CDR3 is CASQELYEQYF. In DNA, the CDR3 is TGTGCCAGCCAGGAACTCTACGAGCAGTACTTC. The chain uses TRBV25-1 and TRBJ2-7; D is ambiguous. There are 11 residues in the CDR3. V was trimmed by 8 bases and J by 3 bases, leaving 8 bases between them. The germline gives CDR1 MGHDK, CDR2 SYGVNS.